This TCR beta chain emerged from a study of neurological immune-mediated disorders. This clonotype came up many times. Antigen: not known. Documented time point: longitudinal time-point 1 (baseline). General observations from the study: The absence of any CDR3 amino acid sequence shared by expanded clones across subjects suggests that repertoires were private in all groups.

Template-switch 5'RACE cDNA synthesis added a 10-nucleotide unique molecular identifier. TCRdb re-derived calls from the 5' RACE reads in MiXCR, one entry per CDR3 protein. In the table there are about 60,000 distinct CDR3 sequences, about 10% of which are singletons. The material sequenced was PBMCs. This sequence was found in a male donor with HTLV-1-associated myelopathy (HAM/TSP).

CDR3 sequence: CASSIRGPGNQPQHF. The CDR3 bases are TGTGCCAGCAGCATTAGGGGGCCTGGCAATCAGCCCCAGCATTTT. This sequence joins TRBV7-2 and TRBJ1-5; 7 bases are a match to TRBD1. The CDR3 length is 15 residues. The germline CDR1 and CDR2 sequences are SGHTA and FQGNSA. Losses at the gene ends were 5 bases for V and 2 bases for J; bases not matched to a gene: 6.